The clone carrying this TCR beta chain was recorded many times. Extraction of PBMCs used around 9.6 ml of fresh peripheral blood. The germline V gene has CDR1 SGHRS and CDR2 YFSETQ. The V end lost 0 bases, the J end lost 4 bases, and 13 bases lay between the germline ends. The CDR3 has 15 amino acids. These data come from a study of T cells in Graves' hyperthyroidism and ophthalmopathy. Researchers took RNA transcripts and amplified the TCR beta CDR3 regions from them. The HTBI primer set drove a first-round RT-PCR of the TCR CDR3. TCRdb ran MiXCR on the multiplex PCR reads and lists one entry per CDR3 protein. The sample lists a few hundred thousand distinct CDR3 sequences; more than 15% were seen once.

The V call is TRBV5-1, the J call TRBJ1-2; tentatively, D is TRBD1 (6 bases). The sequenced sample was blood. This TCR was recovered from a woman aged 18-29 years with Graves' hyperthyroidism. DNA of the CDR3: TGCGCCAGCAGCTTGGCTTACAGGGAGGGCTATGGCTACACCTTC. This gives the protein CASSLAYREGYGYTF.